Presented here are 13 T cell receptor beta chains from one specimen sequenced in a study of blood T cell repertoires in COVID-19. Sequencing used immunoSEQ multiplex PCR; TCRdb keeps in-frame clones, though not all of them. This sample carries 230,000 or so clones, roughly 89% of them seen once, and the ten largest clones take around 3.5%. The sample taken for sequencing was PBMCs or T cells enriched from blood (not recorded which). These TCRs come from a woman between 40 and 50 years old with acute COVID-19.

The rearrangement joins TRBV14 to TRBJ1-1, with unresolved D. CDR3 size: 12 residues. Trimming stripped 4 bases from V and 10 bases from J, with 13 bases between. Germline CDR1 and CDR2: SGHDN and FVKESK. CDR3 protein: CASSPPGDGAFF. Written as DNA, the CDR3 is TGTGCCAGCAGCCCGCCGGGAGATGGAGCTTTCTTT. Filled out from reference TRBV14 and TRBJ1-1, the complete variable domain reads EAGVTQFPSHSVIEKGQTVTLRCDPISGHDNLYWYRRVMGKEIKFLLHFVKESKQDESGMPNNRFLAERTGGTYSTLKVQPAELEDSGVYFCASSPPGDGAFFGQGTRLTVV.

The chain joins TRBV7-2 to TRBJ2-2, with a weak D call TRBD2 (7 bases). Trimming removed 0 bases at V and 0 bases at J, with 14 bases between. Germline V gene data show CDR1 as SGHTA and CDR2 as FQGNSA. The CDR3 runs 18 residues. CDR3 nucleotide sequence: TGTGCCAGCAGCTTAGCGTGGCGGGGGCCGGCGAACACCGGGGAGCTGTTTTTT. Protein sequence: CASSLAWRGPANTGELFF.

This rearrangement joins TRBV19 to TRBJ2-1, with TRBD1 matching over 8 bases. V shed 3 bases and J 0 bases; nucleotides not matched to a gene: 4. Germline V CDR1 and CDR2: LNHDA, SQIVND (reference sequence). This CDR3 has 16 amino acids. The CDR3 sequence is CASSIRGPGSYNEQFF. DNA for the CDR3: TGTGCCAGTAGTATCAGGGGGCCTGGCTCCTACAATGAGCAGTTCTTC.

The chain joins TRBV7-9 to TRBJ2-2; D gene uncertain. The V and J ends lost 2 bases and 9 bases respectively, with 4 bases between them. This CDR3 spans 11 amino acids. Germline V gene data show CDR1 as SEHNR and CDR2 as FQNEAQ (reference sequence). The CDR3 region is CASSLSWELFF. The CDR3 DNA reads TGTGCCAGCAGCTTATCCTGGGAGCTGTTTTTT.

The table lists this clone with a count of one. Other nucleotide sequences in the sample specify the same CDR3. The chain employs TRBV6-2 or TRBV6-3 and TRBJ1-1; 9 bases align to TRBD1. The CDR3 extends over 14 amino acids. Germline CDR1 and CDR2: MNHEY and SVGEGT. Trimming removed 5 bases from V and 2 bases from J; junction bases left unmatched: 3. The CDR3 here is CASSRTGENTEAFF. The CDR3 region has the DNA TGTGCCAGCAGTCGGACAGGGGAAAACACTGAAGCTTTCTTT.

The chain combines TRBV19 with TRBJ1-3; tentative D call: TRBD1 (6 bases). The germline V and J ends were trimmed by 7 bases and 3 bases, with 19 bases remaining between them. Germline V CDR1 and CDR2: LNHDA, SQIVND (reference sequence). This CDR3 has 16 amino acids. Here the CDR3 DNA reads TGTGCCAGTATGACCCCCCGGGACAAAATTGGAAACACCATATATTTT. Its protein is CASMTPRDKIGNTIYF.

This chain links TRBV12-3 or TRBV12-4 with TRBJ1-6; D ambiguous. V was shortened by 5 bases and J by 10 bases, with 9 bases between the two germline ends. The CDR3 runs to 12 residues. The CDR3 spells CASSVAGSPLHF. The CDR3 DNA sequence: TGTGCCAGCAGTGTGGCTGGCTCACCCCTCCACTTT.

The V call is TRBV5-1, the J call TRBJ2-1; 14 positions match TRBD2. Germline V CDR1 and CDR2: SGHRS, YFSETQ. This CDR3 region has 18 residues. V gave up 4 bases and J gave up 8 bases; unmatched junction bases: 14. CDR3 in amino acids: CASSVTSGGAKFRDEQFF. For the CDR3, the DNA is TGCGCCAGCAGCGTGACTAGCGGGGGGGCCAAATTCAGGGATGAGCAGTTCTTC.

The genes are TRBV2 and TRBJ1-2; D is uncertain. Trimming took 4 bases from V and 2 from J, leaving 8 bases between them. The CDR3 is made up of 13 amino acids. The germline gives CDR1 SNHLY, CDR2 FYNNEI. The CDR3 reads CASSVERNYGYTF. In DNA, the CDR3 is TGTGCCAGCAGTGTCGAGAGAAACTATGGCTACACCTTC.

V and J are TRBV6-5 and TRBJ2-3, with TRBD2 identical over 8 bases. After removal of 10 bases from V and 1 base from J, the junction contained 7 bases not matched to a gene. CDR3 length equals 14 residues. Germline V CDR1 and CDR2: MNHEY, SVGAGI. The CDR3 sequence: CATQSGGRTDTQYF. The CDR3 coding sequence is TGTGCCACCCAATCGGGGGGGCGCACAGATACGCAGTATTTT.

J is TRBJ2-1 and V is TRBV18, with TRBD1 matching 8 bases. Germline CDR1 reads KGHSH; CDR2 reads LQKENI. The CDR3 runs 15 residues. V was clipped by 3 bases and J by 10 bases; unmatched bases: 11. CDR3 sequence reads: CASSPGQVPESEQFF. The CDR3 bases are TGTGCCAGCTCACCGGGACAGGTTCCTGAAAGCGAGCAGTTCTTC.

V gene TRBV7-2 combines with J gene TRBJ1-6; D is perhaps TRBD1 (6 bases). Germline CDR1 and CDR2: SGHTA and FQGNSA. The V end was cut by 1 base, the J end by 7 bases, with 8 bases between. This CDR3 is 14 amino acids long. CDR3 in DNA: TGTGCCAGCAGCTTAGAGCAGGGGAATTCACCCCTCCACTTT. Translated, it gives CASSLEQGNSPLHF.

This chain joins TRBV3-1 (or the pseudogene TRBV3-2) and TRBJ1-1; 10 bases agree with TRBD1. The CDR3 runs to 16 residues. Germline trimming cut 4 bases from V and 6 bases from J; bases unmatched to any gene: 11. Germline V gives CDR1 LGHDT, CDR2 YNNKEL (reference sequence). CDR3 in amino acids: CASSLFPGQGLAEAFF. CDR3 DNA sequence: TGTGCCAGCAGCCTCTTCCCGGGACAGGGGTTGGCTGAAGCTTTCTTT.